Following are 31 T cell receptor beta chains from one sample sequenced in a study of identical twins. TCRdb fed the 5' RACE reads into MiXCR, producing one record per CDR3 protein. Of approximately 1.8 million distinct CDR3 sequences listed, less than 35% are singletons. The sequencing input was cord blood. The receptor set was obtained from a newborn girl in good health.

This clonotype was found a few times. This rearrangement joins TRBV15 to TRBJ2-5; D gene unclear. In germline, CDR1 is LNHNV, CDR2 YYDKDF (reference sequence). The V gene lost 1 base and the J gene lost 2 bases, with 8 bases spanning the gap. The length of the CDR3 is 14 residues. CDR3 region: CATSRARIQETQYF. CDR3 sequence (DNA): TGTGCCACCAGCAGAGCCCGGATTCAAGAGACCCAGTACTTC.

V gene TRBV11-2 combines with J gene TRBJ1-1; D is unclear. V lost 2 bases and J 0 bases, leaving 7 bases between the germline ends. CDR1 and CDR2 from the germline V gene are SGHAT and FQNNGV. The CDR3 spans 14 residues. CDR3 DNA sequence: TGTGCCAGCAGCTTACAGCCTATGAACACTGAAGCTTTCTTT. Protein: CASSLQPMNTEAFF.

Of note for this clonotype: A far more abundant clone sits one base away, making this likely a read error. The V and J genes are TRBV27 and TRBJ1-1, with TRBD1 as a possible D gene (6 bases). This CDR3 has 13 amino acids. Germline V gene sequence: CDR1 MNHEY, CDR2 SMNVEV (reference sequence). CDR3 protein: CASSPQGNAEAFF. The CDR3 nucleotides read TGTGCCAGCAGTCCTCAGGGGAACGCTGAAGCTTTCTTT.

V is TRBV16 and J is TRBJ1-4; D ambiguous. V was shortened by 7 bases and J by 7 bases, with 16 bases between the two germline ends. The CDR3 totals 14 residues. Germline loops: CDR1 KGHSY, CDR2 FQNENV. The CDR3 region has the DNA TGTGCCAGCAACCCACTCGAGGGCCGTGAAAAACTGTTTTTT. This gives the protein CASNPLEGREKLFF.

There are many counts of this clonotype. This sequence joins TRBV29-1 and TRBJ2-7; D not resolved. The CDR3 covers 11 residues. Germline V gene sequence: CDR1 SQVTM, CDR2 ANQGSEA. V shed 4 bases and J shed 3 bases, with 7 bases lying between them. The CDR3 region is CSVGTFYEQYF. CDR3 DNA: TGCAGCGTTGGCACTTTCTACGAGCAGTACTTC.

This chain joins TRBV29-1 and TRBJ2-5; weak D call: TRBD1 (6 bases). Germline assignment: CDR1 SQVTM and CDR2 ANQGSEA. The CDR3 extends over 12 amino acids. Trimming took 5 bases from V and 11 from J, leaving 18 bases between them. In DNA, the CDR3 is TGCAGCGTTTTAAACAGGGTAGGGGAGCAGTACTTC. It encodes CSVLNRVGEQYF.

This clonotype was seen more than once but under ten times. J is TRBJ1-4 and V is TRBV7-9; D might be TRBD1 (5 bases). This CDR3 is 14 amino acids long. V was shortened by 5 bases and J by 4 bases, with 11 bases between the two germline ends. CDR1 and CDR2 (germline): SEHNR, FQNEAQ (reference sequence). DNA of the CDR3: TGTGCCAGCAGCATACAGGACTTTAATGAAAAACTGTTTTTT. Its protein is CASSIQDFNEKLFF.

The J gene is TRBJ1-2, the V gene TRBV6-6, with a tentative D call TRBD1 (5 bases). Germline CDR1 reads MNHNY; CDR2 reads SVGAGI (reference sequence). V was clipped by 6 bases and J by 6 bases, with 20 bases between them. This CDR3 is 15 amino acids long. The CDR3 is CASRPGVHAKNGYTF. DNA of the CDR3: TGTGCCAGCAGGCCGGGGGTTCACGCAAAGAATGGCTACACCTTC.

A note on this clonotype: The junction and the germline gene differ at one end; a read error may be behind it. The DNA of the CDR3 is TGCAGTGCTAGAAAAGCGGCGAGGGGTGAGCGGTTCTTC. This sequence encodes CSARKAARGERFF. The V call is TRBV20-1, the J call TRBJ2-1; D tentatively reads TRBD1 or TRBD2 (5 bases each). This CDR3 has 13 amino acids. Germline V gene data show CDR1 as DFQATT and CDR2 as SNEGSKA (reference sequence).

This sequence joins TRBV10-3 and TRBJ2-1; 7 bases map to TRBD2. CDR3 length: 15 residues. Trimming at V came to 4 bases and at J to 1 base, leaving 4 bases not matched to a gene. Germline V lookup: CDR1 ENHRY, CDR2 SYGVKD. In DNA form, the CDR3 reads TGTGCCATCAGTGGCGGGAGAGAATCCTACAATGAGCAGTTCTTC. This translates into CAISGGRESYNEQFF.

This clonotype was counted between two and nine times. The chain couples TRBV27 to TRBJ1-1; D is uncertain. The CDR3 runs to 14 residues. Germline-derived CDR1 and CDR2 are MNHEY and SMNVEV (reference sequence). Trimming shortened V by 5 bases and J by 1 base, and 11 bases separated the two germline ends. The CDR3 loop is CASSPPGSNTEAFF. CDR3 nucleotides: TGTGCCAGCAGTCCGCCGGGCTCGAACACTGAAGCTTTCTTT.

The V gene is TRBV6-2 or TRBV6-3, the J gene TRBJ2-7, with unresolved D. Trimming took 7 bases from V and 1 from J, leaving 14 bases between them. CDR3 length equals 14 residues. The germline V gene encodes CDR1 MNHEY and CDR2 SVGEGT. The CDR3 coding sequence is TGTGCCAGCACTGAATTGACACCTTCCTACGAGCAGTACTTC. Translated, it gives CASTELTPSYEQYF.

The chain is built from TRBV2 and TRBJ2-1; 11 nucleotides match TRBD1. In germline, CDR1 is SNHLY, CDR2 FYNNEI. The CDR3 spans 15 residues. Unmatched junction bases numbered 5, after V lost 4 bases and J lost 6 bases. The CDR3 bases are TGTGCCAGCAGTGGCCCCGGGACAGGGGGCAATGAGCAGTTCTTC. The encoded protein is CASSGPGTGGNEQFF.

The chain has TRBV20-1 and TRBJ1-2; TRBD1 aligns across 9 bases. CDR1 is DFQATT, CDR2 SNEGSKA, per germline (reference sequence). Trimming took 5 bases from V and 7 from J; bases not matched to a gene: 5. The CDR3 contains 12 residues. The chain's CDR3 is CSAPTGGSGYTF. The CDR3 coding sequence is TGCAGTGCTCCTACAGGGGGCTCTGGCTACACCTTC.

This clonotype has just a few counts. The chain combines TRBV20-1 with TRBJ2-7, with a possible D match to TRBD2 (6 bases). The CDR3 is 16 amino acids. Trimming pared 2 bases from V and 4 bases from J, leaving 21 bases between. The V gene's germline CDR1 is DFQATT and CDR2 SNEGSKA (reference sequence). The CDR3 protein is CSARTLGGTKTYEQYF. The CDR3 coding sequence is TGCAGTGCTAGAACATTAGGCGGGACCAAAACTTACGAGCAGTACTTC.

About this clonotype itself: Since no conserved phenylalanine or tryptophan closes the CDR3, a read error is the likely cause. This chain uses TRBV5-1 with TRBJ2-1, with TRBD2 matching 11 bases. The CDR3 consists of 15 residues. The V segment lost 4 bases and the J segment 8 bases; nucleotides outside the gene matches: 8. CDR1 is SGHRS and CDR2 is YFSETQ in the germline V gene. The CDR3 region has the DNA TGCGCCAGCAGCGCCTTAGCGGGAGGGCGTGATGAGCAGTTCTAC. Translating it yields CASSALAGGRDEQFY.

This clonotype was picked up many times. This chain links TRBV29-1 with TRBJ2-5; 12 positions agree with TRBD2. The tail of the sequence fits TRBJ2-7 better, so the J call may be wrong. This CDR3 is 18 amino acids long. Germline V gene lookup returns CDR1 SQVTM and CDR2 ANQGSEA. In DNA, the CDR3 is TGCAGCGTTAGGGCCCCGACTAGCGGGAGATATCGTGGGGACGAGCAGTACTTC. Residues: CSVRAPTSGRYRGDEQYF.

This clonotype has a count of ten or more. The V and J genes are TRBV5-1 and TRBJ2-4; 9 bases are a match to TRBD1. Germline CDR1 reads SGHRS; CDR2 reads YFSETQ. The V gene end was trimmed by 4 bases and the J gene end by 0 bases; junction bases not matched to a gene: 2. This CDR3 has 15 amino acids. As DNA, the CDR3 is TGCGCCAGCAGCGGGACAGGGCTAGCCAAAAACATTCAGTACTTC. The encoded protein is CASSGTGLAKNIQYF.

To note about this clonotype: An end of the junction differs from the germline gene, which may be a read error. V is TRBV5-4 and J is TRBJ2-1; 11 bases are a match to TRBD2. CDR1 is SGHNT, CDR2 YYREEE, per germline (reference sequence). The CDR3 extends over 15 amino acids. DNA for the CDR3: TGTGCCAGCAGGGATAGCGGGAGGGGCTACAATGAGCAGGTCTTC. Its translation is CASRDSGRGYNEQVF.

A note on this clonotype: A read error may account for a junction end that differs from germline. The V gene is TRBV4-2, the J gene TRBJ1-5; D is perhaps TRBD1 (5 bases). The CDR3 is 18 residues long. Looked up from germline, CDR1 is LGHNA and CDR2 is YNFKEQ. This CDR3 is CASSQAPTYNRMNQPRHF. For the CDR3, the DNA is TGTGCCAGCAGCCAAGCCCCAACTTATAACAGGATGAATCAGCCCCGGCATTTT.

The rearrangement links TRBV6-6 to TRBJ1-5; unclear D gene. This CDR3 has 16 residues. Germline loops: CDR1 MNHNY, CDR2 SVGAGI (reference sequence). V gave up 5 bases and J gave up 0 bases, with 14 bases separating them. CDR3 DNA sequence: TGTGCCAGCAGTACCGAACCCAGATATAGCAATCAGCCCCAGCATTTT. Translated, it gives CASSTEPRYSNQPQHF.

This clonotype was observed many times. DNA of the CDR3: TGTGCCAGCAGACCCGACAGGGTCACAGATACGCAGTATTTT. This sequence encodes CASRPDRVTDTQYF. V usage is TRBV7-2 and J usage is TRBJ2-3; the match to TRBD1 covers 7 bases. Germline V CDR1 and CDR2: SGHTA, FQGNSA. The CDR3 spans 14 residues. Trimming took 6 bases from V and 2 from J; bases not matched to a gene: 5. The whole variable domain, remainder taken from reference TRBV7-2 and TRBJ2-3, is GAGVSQSPSNKVTEKGKDVELRCDPISGHTALYWYRQSLGQGLEFLIYFQGNSAPDKSGLPSDRFSAERTGGSVSTLTIQRTQQEDSAVYLCASRPDRVTDTQYFGPGTRLTVL.

A few counts support this clonotype. The V call is TRBV28, the J call TRBJ1-1; weak D call: TRBD1 (5 bases). Germline values: CDR1 MDHEN, CDR2 SYDVKM. Trimming pared 6 bases from V and 3 bases from J, leaving 17 bases between. This CDR3 is 15 amino acids long. As DNA, the CDR3 is TGTGCCAGCAGGACCGCGGGGGTCCCGTACACTGAAGCTTTCTTT. Its translation: CASRTAGVPYTEAFF.

The chain carries TRBV13 and TRBJ2-3; no clear D. CDR3 length: 17 amino acids. Trimming took 5 bases from V and 2 from J, leaving 20 bases between them. Per germline, CDR1 PRHDT and CDR2 FYEKMQ (reference sequence). The CDR3 sequence is CASSPDPLRESTDTQYF. CDR3 in DNA: TGTGCCAGCAGCCCCGATCCTCTTAGAGAATCCACAGATACGCAGTATTTT.

CDR3 coding DNA: TGTGCCAGCAGGACCACAGGGGGCTCTGAAGCTTTCTTT. Amino acid sequence: CASRTTGGSEAFF. V usage is TRBV27 and J usage is TRBJ1-1, with 9 bases matching TRBD1. Germline CDR1 reads MNHEY; CDR2 reads SMNVEV (reference sequence). This CDR3 has 13 residues. V was clipped by 6 bases and J by 6 bases; unmatched bases: 5.

The CDR3 DNA sequence: TGTGCCAGCAGTTCCCTAAAGAATTACAGGTTTCCGAACACTGAAGCTTTCTTT. Protein: CASSSLKNYRFPNTEAFF. The V call is TRBV27, the J call TRBJ1-1; the D gene is possibly TRBD1 (5 bases). From germline, CDR1 is MNHEY and CDR2 SMNVEV (reference sequence). The length of the CDR3 is 18 residues. V lost 4 bases to trimming and J lost 1 base, with 22 bases between them.

The chain has TRBV20-1 and TRBJ2-7; D is possibly TRBD1 (6 bases). Germline-derived CDR1 and CDR2 are DFQATT and SNEGSKA (reference sequence). The CDR3 contains 16 residues. The V gene lost 0 bases and the J gene lost 2 bases, with 17 bases spanning the gap. Here the CDR3 DNA reads TGCAGTGCTAGAGATGGGATACAGGGATTCCCCTACGAGCAGTACTTC. The encoded protein is CSARDGIQGFPYEQYF.

The rearrangement joins TRBV20-1 to TRBJ1-1; perhaps TRBD1 as D (5 bases). Germline CDR1 DFQATT, CDR2 SNEGSKA (reference sequence). Between the trimmed V and J ends, which lost 4 bases and 7 bases, there was a span of 13 bases. The CDR3 sequence is 12 residues long. CDR3: CSATRGHGEAFF. DNA of the CDR3: TGCAGTGCTACCCGCGGACACGGTGAAGCTTTCTTT.

The rearrangement uses TRBV21-1 and TRBJ2-7; the listed D gene, TRBD1, was not tested against the DNA. TRBV21-1 is noted as a pseudogene. This CDR3 comprises 15 residues. CDR3 in DNA: TGTGCCAGCAGCAAAGGAGGGACAGTCTCCTACGAGCAGTACTTC. Translated: CASSKGGTVSYEQYF.

This clonotype was seen a few times. The chain combines TRBV18 with TRBJ2-5; D gene unclear. The ends were cut back, 3 bases at V and 1 base at J, with 9 bases in the middle. Germline V gives CDR1 KGHSH, CDR2 LQKENI. CDR3 size: 14 residues. The CDR3 bases are TGTGCCAGCTCACCCCAAATAACCCAAGAGACCCAGTACTTC. This translates into CASSPQITQETQYF.

The chain employs TRBV28 and TRBJ1-5; TRBD1 might be the D (6 bases). The CDR3 consists of 15 residues. CDR1 is MDHEN and CDR2 is SYDVKM in the germline V gene. V was cut by 6 bases and J by 5 bases, with 17 bases left in between. CDR3 nucleotides: TGTGCCAGCAGGGGAGGGGGAAGTTTGGATCAGCCCCAGCATTTT. It specifies CASRGGGSLDQPQHF.